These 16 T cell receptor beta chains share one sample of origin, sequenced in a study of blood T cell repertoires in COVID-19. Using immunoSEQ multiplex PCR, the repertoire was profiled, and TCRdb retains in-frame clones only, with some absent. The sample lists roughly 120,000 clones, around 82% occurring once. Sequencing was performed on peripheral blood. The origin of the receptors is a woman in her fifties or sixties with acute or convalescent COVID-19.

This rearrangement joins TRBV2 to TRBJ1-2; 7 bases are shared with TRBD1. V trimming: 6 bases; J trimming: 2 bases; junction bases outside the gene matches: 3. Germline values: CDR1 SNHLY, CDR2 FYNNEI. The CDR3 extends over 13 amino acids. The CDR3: CASRRDRNYGYTF. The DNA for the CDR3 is TGTGCCAGCAGGAGGGACAGAAACTATGGCTACACCTTC. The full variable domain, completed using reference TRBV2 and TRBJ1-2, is EPEVTQTPSHQVTQMGQEVILRCVPISNHLYFYWYRQILGQKVEFLVSFYNNEISEKSEIFDDQFSVERPDGSNFTLKIRSTKLEDSAMYFCASRRDRNYGYTFGSGTRLTVV.

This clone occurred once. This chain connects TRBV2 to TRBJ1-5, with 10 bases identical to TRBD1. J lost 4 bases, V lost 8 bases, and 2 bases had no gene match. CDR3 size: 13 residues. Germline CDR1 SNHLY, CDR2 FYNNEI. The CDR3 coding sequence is TGTGCCAGCGGGACAGGGGTTAATCAGCCCCAGCATTTT. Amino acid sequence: CASGTGVNQPQHF.

The CDR3 DNA sequence: TGCGCCAGCAGCCAAGAGGAGGACAGGAACACTGAAGCTTTCTTT. Translated: CASSQEEDRNTEAFF. The rearrangement joins TRBV4-3 to TRBJ1-1; a weak D match, TRBD1 (6 bases). The CDR3 totals 15 residues. The ends were cut back, 0 bases at V and 1 base at J, with 9 bases in the middle. Germline loops: CDR1 LGHNA, CDR2 YSLEER.

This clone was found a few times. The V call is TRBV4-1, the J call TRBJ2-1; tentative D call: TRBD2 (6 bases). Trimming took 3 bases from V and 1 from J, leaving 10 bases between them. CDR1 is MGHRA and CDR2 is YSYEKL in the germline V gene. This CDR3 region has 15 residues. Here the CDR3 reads CASSQRGLSYNEQFF. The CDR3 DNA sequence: TGCGCCAGCAGCCAGCGGGGACTTTCCTACAATGAGCAGTTCTTC.

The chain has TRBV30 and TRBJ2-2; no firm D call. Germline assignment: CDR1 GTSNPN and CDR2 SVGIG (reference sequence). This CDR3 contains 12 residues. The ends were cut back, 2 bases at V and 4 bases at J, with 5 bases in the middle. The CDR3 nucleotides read TGTGCCTGGAGTTATAGCACCGGGGAGCTGTTTTTT. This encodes CAWSYSTGELFF.

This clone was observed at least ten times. For the CDR3, the DNA is TGTGCCAGCAGCCCGGGACAGGGGCACAACACCGGGGAGCTGTTTTTT. It specifies CASSPGQGHNTGELFF. The chain links TRBV5-4 to TRBJ2-2, with 10 bases matching TRBD1. The V gene's germline CDR1 is SGHNT and CDR2 YYREEE (reference sequence). This CDR3 spans 16 amino acids. V was pared by 4 bases and J by 2 bases, with 5 bases of the junction left unmatched.

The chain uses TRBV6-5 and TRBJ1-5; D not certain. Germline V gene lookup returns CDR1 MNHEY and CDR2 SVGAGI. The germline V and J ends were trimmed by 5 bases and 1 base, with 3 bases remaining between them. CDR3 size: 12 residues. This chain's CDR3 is CASSPSNQPQHF. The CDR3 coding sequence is TGTGCCAGCAGTCCAAGCAATCAGCCCCAGCATTTT.

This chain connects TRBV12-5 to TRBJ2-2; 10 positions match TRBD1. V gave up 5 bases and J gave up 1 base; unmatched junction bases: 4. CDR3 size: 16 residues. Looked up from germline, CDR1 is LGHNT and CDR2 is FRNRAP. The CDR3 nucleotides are TGTGCTAGTGGTGGGACAGGGGTAATGAACACCGGGGAGCTGTTTTTT. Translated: CASGGTGVMNTGELFF.

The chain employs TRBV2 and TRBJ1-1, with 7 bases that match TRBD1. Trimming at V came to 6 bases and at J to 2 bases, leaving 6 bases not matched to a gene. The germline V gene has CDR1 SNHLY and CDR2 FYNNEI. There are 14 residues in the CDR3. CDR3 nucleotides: TGTGCCAGCAGCGCCGGGACAGAAAACACTGAAGCTTTCTTT. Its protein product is CASSAGTENTEAFF.

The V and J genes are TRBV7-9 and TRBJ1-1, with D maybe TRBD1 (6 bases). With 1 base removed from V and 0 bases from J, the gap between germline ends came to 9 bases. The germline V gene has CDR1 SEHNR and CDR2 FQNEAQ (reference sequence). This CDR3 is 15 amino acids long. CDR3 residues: CASSLGGTLNTEAFF. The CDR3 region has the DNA TGTGCCAGCAGCTTAGGTGGGACACTGAACACTGAAGCTTTCTTT.

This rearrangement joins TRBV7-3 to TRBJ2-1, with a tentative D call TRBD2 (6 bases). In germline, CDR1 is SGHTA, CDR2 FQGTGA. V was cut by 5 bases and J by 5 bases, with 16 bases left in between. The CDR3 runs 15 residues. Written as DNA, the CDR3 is TGTGCCAGCAGCCCATCGGGGGAACGGAACAATGAGCAGTTCTTC. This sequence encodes CASSPSGERNNEQFF. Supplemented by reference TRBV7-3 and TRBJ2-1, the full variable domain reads GAGVSQTPSNKVTEKGKYVELRCDPISGHTALYWYRQSLGQGPEFLIYFQGTGAADDSGLPNDRFFAVRPEGSVSTLKIQRTERGDSAVYLCASSPSGERNNEQFFGPGTRLTVL.

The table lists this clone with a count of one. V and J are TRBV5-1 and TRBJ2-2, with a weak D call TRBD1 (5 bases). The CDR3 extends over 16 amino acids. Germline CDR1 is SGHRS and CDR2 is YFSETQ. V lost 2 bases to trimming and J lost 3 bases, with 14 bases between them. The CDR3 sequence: CASSLQDSWHTGELFF. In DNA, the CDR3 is TGCGCCAGCAGCTTACAGGATTCTTGGCACACCGGGGAGCTGTTTTTT.

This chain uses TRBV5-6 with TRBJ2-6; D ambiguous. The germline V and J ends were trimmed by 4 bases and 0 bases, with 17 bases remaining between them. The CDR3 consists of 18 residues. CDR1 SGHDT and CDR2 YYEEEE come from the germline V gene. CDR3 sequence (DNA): TGTGCCAGCAGCCCCTCCCCTACAGTCTTCTCTGGGGCCAACGTCCTGACTTTC. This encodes CASSPSPTVFSGANVLTF.

The CDR3 DNA reads TGTGCCAGCAGCTTCGACAGGGAGGGCTACACCTTC. Residues: CASSFDREGYTF. The rearrangement uses TRBV7-9 and TRBJ1-2; TRBD1 aligns across 7 bases. The CDR3 sequence is 12 residues long. Germline CDR1 is SEHNR and CDR2 is FQNEAQ (reference sequence). V lost 3 bases to trimming and J lost 8 bases; unmatched junction nucleotides: 3.

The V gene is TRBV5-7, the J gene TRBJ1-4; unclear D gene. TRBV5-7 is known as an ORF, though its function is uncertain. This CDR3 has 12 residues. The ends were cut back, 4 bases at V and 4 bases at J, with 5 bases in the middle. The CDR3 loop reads CASSLYNEKLFF. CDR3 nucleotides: TGTGCCAGCAGCCTTTATAATGAAAAACTGTTTTTT.

The CDR3 sequence is CASSGQGGSYNSPLHF. In nucleotides, the CDR3 is TGTGCCAGCAGTGGACAGGGTGGGTCCTATAATTCACCCCTCCACTTT. The chain joins TRBV2 to TRBJ1-6; 7 bases align to TRBD1. Germline V lookup: CDR1 SNHLY, CDR2 FYNNEI. V shed 4 bases and J 1 base; nucleotides not matched to a gene: 4. The CDR3 totals 16 residues.